The 29 T cell receptor beta chains given below trace back to one sample, sequenced in a study of blood T cells in healthy people across ages. Primers used in a second PCR of about 6 to 12 cycles were a sample-barcoded 5' primer and a J-beta primer mix. TCRdb reanalysed the 5' RACE reads using MiXCR and keeps one entry per CDR3 protein. The data show over 950,000 distinct CDR3 sequences, approximately 50% seen once. Input material: blood. The receptors stem from a woman aged 55-69 years in good health.

The genes are TRBV4-2 and TRBJ2-1; unclear D gene. This CDR3 has 16 amino acids. CDR1 and CDR2 from the germline V gene are LGHNA and YNFKEQ. V gave up 3 bases and J gave up 0 bases, with 12 bases separating them. Here the CDR3 reads CASSQNELSSYNEQFF. The CDR3 DNA reads as TGTGCCAGCAGCCAGAACGAGTTGAGCTCCTACAATGAGCAGTTCTTC.

This sequence joins TRBV28 and TRBJ2-5; TRBD2 matches 11 bases. The V gene end was trimmed by 8 bases and the J gene end by 8 bases; junction bases not matched to a gene: 10. CDR3 length: 14 amino acids. Germline values: CDR1 MDHEN, CDR2 SYDVKM. The CDR3 nucleotides read TGTGCCAGCGGGGAGACTAGCGGGATGCCAACCCAGTACTTC. It codes for CASGETSGMPTQYF.

This chain connects TRBV20-1 to TRBJ1-2; D ambiguous. The CDR3 length is 11 residues. Germline V gene sequence: CDR1 DFQATT, CDR2 SNEGSKA (reference sequence). V lost 2 bases to trimming and J lost 6 bases, with 7 bases between them. The CDR3 DNA reads as TGCAGTGCTAGATTCTCCCATGGCTACACCTTC. It translates to CSARFSHGYTF.

V usage is TRBV6-7 and J usage is TRBJ2-7; D is perhaps TRBD2 (7 bases). TRBV6-7 is given ORF status, its function remaining uncertain. V shed 8 bases and J shed 3 bases, with 23 bases lying between them. The CDR3 totals 16 residues. CDR3 region: CASPDQGGTKGYEQYF. CDR3 in DNA: TGTGCCAGCCCTGATCAAGGGGGGACTAAGGGCTACGAGCAGTACTTC.

The CDR3 protein is CSARGRTSGRDSYNEQFF. The CDR3 region has the DNA TGCAGTGCTAGAGGTAGGACTAGCGGGAGGGACTCCTACAATGAGCAGTTCTTC. The chain uses TRBV20-1 and TRBJ2-1; 15 nucleotides agree with TRBD2. Germline loops: CDR1 DFQATT, CDR2 SNEGSKA (reference sequence). The CDR3 is 18 residues long. The V segment lost 1 base and the J segment 0 bases; nucleotides outside the gene matches: 4.

This clonotype has only a few counts. The V call is TRBV10-3, the J call TRBJ2-7; D is unresolved. The CDR3 has 13 amino acids. Germline V gene sequence: CDR1 ENHRY, CDR2 SYGVKD. Between the trimmed V and J ends, which lost 0 bases and 6 bases, there was a span of 9 bases. DNA for the CDR3: TGTGCCATCAGTGAGTCTAGACCCGCCGAGCAGTACTTC. Protein: CAISESRPAEQYF.

The chain joins TRBV5-6 to TRBJ2-7, with D hard to call. Trimming removed 1 base from V and 1 base from J, with 18 bases in between. The germline CDR1 and CDR2 sequences are SGHDT and YYEEEE. CDR3 length equals 17 residues. CDR3 amino acids: CASSLLYLRTASYEQYF. As DNA, the CDR3 is TGTGCCAGCAGCTTGCTTTATCTTCGAACGGCTTCCTACGAGCAGTACTTC.

The chain's CDR3 is CASSMVLPTYEQYF. In DNA form, the CDR3 reads TGTGCCAGCAGTATGGTTTTACCCACCTACGAGCAGTACTTC. The J gene is TRBJ2-7, the V gene TRBV7-9, with no clear D. This CDR3 contains 14 residues. Germline V gives CDR1 SEHNR, CDR2 FQNEAQ (reference sequence). V lost 6 bases and J 2 bases, leaving 14 bases between the germline ends.

The chain is built from TRBV5-1 and TRBJ1-1, with TRBD1 identical over 7 bases. There are 15 residues in the CDR3. Germline V CDR1 and CDR2: SGHRS, YFSETQ. V dropped 6 bases and J dropped 0; count of bases not matched to a gene: 8. The CDR3 reads CASKDVTGLNTEAFF. CDR3 nucleotides: TGCGCCAGCAAGGATGTGACAGGGCTGAACACTGAAGCTTTCTTT.

This rearrangement joins TRBV29-1 to TRBJ1-4; no definite D call. The germline CDR1 and CDR2 sequences are SQVTM and ANQGSEA. The ends were cut back, 4 bases at V and 1 base at J, with 7 bases in the middle. This CDR3 contains 13 residues. CDR3 bases: TGCAGCGTTGGGAGAGAAACTAATGAAAAACTGTTTTTT. It encodes CSVGRETNEKLFF.

The chain employs TRBV5-1 and TRBJ2-5; 7 bases are shared with TRBD2. The CDR3 spans 14 residues. The germline gives CDR1 SGHRS, CDR2 YFSETQ. V shed 3 bases and J 5 bases; nucleotides not matched to a gene: 7. The CDR3 region has the DNA TGCGCCAGCAGCTATACTAGCGTGCATGAGACCCAGTACTTC. Translation: CASSYTSVHETQYF.

With regard to this clonotype: At one boundary the junction diverges from the germline segment, which might be a read error. This chain connects TRBV4-2 to TRBJ2-1; 8 bases map to TRBD2. CDR1 and CDR2 from the germline V gene are LGHNA and YNFKEQ. This CDR3 has 16 amino acids. The CDR3 sequence: CASGQDTGGPHNEQFF. The CDR3 DNA reads TGTGCCAGCGGCCAAGACACGGGAGGGCCCCACAATGAGCAGTTCTTC.

The CDR3 region has the DNA TGCAGCGTTGCAGATACAGGGGTCGGGTATGGCTACACCTTC. Its translation: CSVADTGVGYGYTF. The chain couples TRBV29-1 to TRBJ1-2, with TRBD1 matching over 7 bases. V was pared by 4 bases and J by 5 bases, with 10 bases of the junction left unmatched. The CDR3 is 14 residues long. The germline gives CDR1 SQVTM, CDR2 ANQGSEA.

This clonotype occurred once. The chain carries TRBV12-3 or TRBV12-4 and TRBJ1-4; unclear D gene. Trimming pared 7 bases from V and 5 bases from J, leaving 17 bases between. The CDR3 is 15 residues long. This chain's CDR3 is CASTSTNAGNEKLFF. DNA for the CDR3: TGTGCCAGCACCTCAACCAACGCGGGAAATGAAAAACTGTTTTTT.

The chain is built from TRBV25-1 and TRBJ1-2; D possibly corresponds to TRBD1 (6 bases). Germline CDR1 is MGHDK and CDR2 is SYGVNS. The CDR3 loop spans 16 amino acids. V dropped 1 base and J dropped 5 bases, with 17 bases sitting between them. The CDR3 bases are TGTGCCAGCAGTGAATCCGGGGGCGTTATGACATATGGCTACACCTTC. It specifies CASSESGGVMTYGYTF.

The rearrangement uses TRBV12-3 or TRBV12-4 and TRBJ2-4; TRBD2 aligns across 12 bases. The J call could be wrong; TRBJ2-7 is a better fit for the DNA end. CDR3 length equals 16 residues. CDR3 in DNA: TGTGCCAGCAGCTCCTACGGGACTAGCGGGTTCTACGAGCAGTACTTC. Its translation: CASSSYGTSGFYEQYF.

This clonotype was seen many times. This chain connects TRBV6-5 to TRBJ2-3; possible D gene TRBD1, 6 bases. V was clipped by 2 bases and J by 3 bases, with 9 bases between them. The CDR3 loop spans 14 amino acids. The V gene's germline CDR1 is MNHEY and CDR2 SVGAGI. For the CDR3, the DNA is TGTGCCAGCAGTTACAGGACAGCTACAGATACGCAGTATTTT. Translation: CASSYRTATDTQYF.

The chain carries TRBV7-2 and TRBJ2-4, with D maybe TRBD1 (6 bases). The CDR3 runs to 16 residues. V lost 4 bases and J lost 0, with 13 bases in between. Germline CDR1 and CDR2: SGHTA and FQGNSA. CDR3 DNA: TGTGCCAGCAGCTCCCAGGGGAATCTAGCCAAAAACATTCAGTACTTC. Translation gives CASSSQGNLAKNIQYF.

The V and J genes are TRBV12-3 or TRBV12-4 and TRBJ1-1; D gene ambiguous. Trimming removed 5 bases from V and 1 base from J, with 11 bases in between. This CDR3 contains 14 residues. CDR3 in amino acids: CASSVLSRNTEAFF. CDR3 DNA: TGTGCCAGCAGTGTCTTATCCCGGAACACTGAAGCTTTCTTT.

The chain joins TRBV15 to TRBJ2-3; 7 nucleotides match TRBD1. The J segment lost 5 bases and the V segment lost 6 bases, leaving 5 bases of the junction unmatched. Germline V gene sequence: CDR1 LNHNV, CDR2 YYDKDF (reference sequence). This CDR3 region has 13 residues. This CDR3 reads CATRPTGVDTQYF. Here the CDR3 DNA reads TGTGCCACCAGACCTACAGGGGTAGATACGCAGTATTTT.

This rearrangement joins TRBV5-4 to TRBJ2-1; the match to TRBD2 covers 11 bases. V shed 4 bases, J shed 4 bases, and the junction held 7 bases outside the gene matches. The CDR3 consists of 16 residues. CDR1 SGHNT and CDR2 YYREEE come from the germline V gene (reference sequence). CDR3 nucleotide sequence: TGTGCCAGCAGCCGGATGGGGACTAGCGGATACAATGAGCAGTTCTTC. Its protein product is CASSRMGTSGYNEQFF.

The sample holds a few counts of this clonotype. The CDR3 reads CASSDDRGRNTEAFF. Written as DNA, the CDR3 is TGTGCCAGCAGTGATGACAGGGGGCGGAACACTGAAGCTTTCTTT. The chain employs TRBV2 and TRBJ1-1; 10 bases are shared with TRBD1. V shed 3 bases and J 1 base; nucleotides not matched to a gene: 2. Per the germline V gene, CDR1 is SNHLY and CDR2 is FYNNEI. The CDR3 extends over 15 amino acids. The full variable domain, in which reference TRBV2 and TRBJ1-1 provide the parts outside the CDR3, is EPEVTQTPSHQVTQMGQEVILRCVPISNHLYFYWYRQILGQKVEFLVSFYNNEISEKSEIFDDQFSVERPDGSNFTLKIRSTKLEDSAMYFCASSDDRGRNTEAFFGQGTRLTVV.

CDR3 coding DNA: TGCGCCAGCAGCTTGACAGTTTTTCGCACAGATACGCAGTATTTT. It is translated as CASSLTVFRTDTQYF. This chain connects TRBV5-1 to TRBJ2-3, with no clear D. V was shortened by 1 base and J by 1 base, with 10 bases between the two germline ends. The V gene's germline CDR1 is SGHRS and CDR2 YFSETQ. The CDR3 runs 15 residues.

The gene calls are TRBV7-2 and TRBJ2-4; the D is unclear. CDR1 and CDR2 (germline): SGHTA, FQGNSA. CDR3 length equals 15 residues. V lost 5 bases to trimming and J lost 0 bases, with 11 bases between them. The CDR3 nucleotides are TGTGCCAGCAGCCGAGACGTTGTAGCCAAAAACATTCAGTACTTC. It codes for CASSRDVVAKNIQYF.

CDR3 DNA sequence: TGTGCCAGCAGTTTGGCAGGGAGCCCCTCTGGGGCCAACGTCCTGACTTTC. Protein: CASSLAGSPSGANVLTF. V usage is TRBV28 and J usage is TRBJ2-6, with D perhaps TRBD1 or TRBD2 (5 bases each). Trimming pared 3 bases from V and 0 bases from J, leaving 12 bases between. The CDR3 consists of 17 residues. Looked up from germline, CDR1 is MDHEN and CDR2 is SYDVKM.

V gene TRBV28 combines with J gene TRBJ2-5; D may match TRBD1 or TRBD2 (5 bases each). Between the trimmed V and J ends, which lost 5 bases and 2 bases, there was a span of 21 bases. This CDR3 contains 17 residues. Per the germline V gene, CDR1 is MDHEN and CDR2 is SYDVKM. CDR3 nucleotides: TGTGCCAGCAGTCTTCCCCGCCTGGGACCGCCACAAGAGACCCAGTACTTC. Encoded protein: CASSLPRLGPPQETQYF.

The sample holds a few counts of this clonotype. This chain links TRBV6-5 with TRBJ2-6, with D possibly matching TRBD2 (5 bases). Per the germline V gene, CDR1 is MNHEY and CDR2 is SVGAGI. V was cut by 2 bases and J by 4 bases, with 15 bases left in between. CDR3 size: 17 residues. CDR3 bases: TGTGCCAGCAGTTACGGTTGGTTGGGGAGAGGGGCCAACGTCCTGACTTTC. Amino acid sequence: CASSYGWLGRGANVLTF.

This chain connects TRBV11-2 to TRBJ2-5, with D perhaps matching TRBD2 (6 bases). Germline V lookup: CDR1 SGHAT, CDR2 FQNNGV. V lost 4 bases, J lost 7 bases, and 16 bases lay in between. This CDR3 contains 14 residues. CDR3 region: CASSSVRERGTQYF. Here the CDR3 DNA reads TGTGCCAGCAGCTCCGTCCGGGAGAGAGGGACCCAGTACTTC.

Concerning this clonotype itself: A much larger clone lies one base from this, so it may be a read error. V and J are TRBV4-1 and TRBJ2-1; the D gene is possibly TRBD2 (5 bases). The germline V gene encodes CDR1 MGHRA and CDR2 YSYEKL. Trimming shortened V by 1 base and J by 5 bases, and 9 bases separated the two germline ends. The length of the CDR3 is 14 residues. The CDR3 nucleotides read TGCGCCAGCAGCCAAGCTCCGGGGAACAATGAGCAGTTCTTC. It translates to CASSQAPGNNEQFF.